The present T cell receptor beta chain was sequenced within a study of cytomegalovirus exposure and HLA in healthy donors (dated by TCRdb to 2015 to 2018). The study in broad terms: An earlier analysis of about 530 of the donors reported 276 Gb of sequence data and around 110 million unique TCR beta sequences obtained from roughly 170 million T cells. Genome-wide SNP genotypes for about 65% of the 666 donors were used in a later genetic analysis, which treated that subset as a discovery cohort. The study used immunosequencing to profile the T cell repertoires of 666 subjects and linked those repertoires to cytomegalovirus serostatus. Every discovery cohort repertoire had been produced on one sequencing platform. A separate validation cohort of approximately 130 different subjects was used in addition to the roughly 700-subject first cohort. In the later analysis, no new phenotypic data were used to find candidate immune exposures; instead, reliance was placed on TCR beta sequences and their occurrence across donors. Across around 400 genotyped donors of the cohort, an average of about 220,000 unique TCR beta nucleotide sequences per donor were sequenced, and roughly 18% of those sequences were non-productive. The number of typed donors differed by locus: about 620-630 for A, B, C, DRB1 and DQB1; some 540 for DQA1; 606 for DPA1; and around 450 for DPB1. Of the approximately 370 genotyped donors, 65% to 90% were placed in the genetic ancestry cluster associated with self-reported Caucasian donors. The aim of the study was to test whether cataloging public T cell receptors could identify signatures of past pathogen exposure. Alongside the repertoire data, information on donor age, sex, ethnicity and CMV serostatus was compiled. A later analysis re-examined previously published TCR beta repertoires from several hundred donors and added high-resolution HLA genotyping to investigate patterns of TCR occurrence. About 330 gigabases of sequencing data and roughly 80 million unique TCR sequences made up an early release that covered nearly 650 HLA-typed donors. An earlier analysis of 450 to 750 of the donors used high-throughput TCR beta sequencing to judge whether each TCR beta V gene segment behaved as functional or pseudogenic. HLA typing included class I and class II loci at four-digit resolution. Five DR-DQ haplotypes were handled as single units for association and clustering because linkage in the cohort was strong. The study combined high-throughput TCR immunosequencing, statistical association of individual TCRs with disease status, and machine learning to predict cytomegalovirus infection status. Results the study describes overall, beyond this receptor: Compared with equally common non-associated chains, HLA-associated TCR beta chains in a later analysis were more clonally expanded and had lower generation probabilities. Immune exposure information for the cohort was limited to CMV serostatus. Strong co-occurrence of HLA alleles, especially DR and DQ, made assigning TCR associations to individual alleles difficult. Because counts were too low, fewer than 20 rarely observed V segments, including chromosome 9 orphons, were excluded from the earlier analysis of some 540 of the donors. A group of highly shared sequence variants was considered likely to be a technical artifact of the sequencing pipeline. In both the original and validation cohorts, the classifier was reported to diagnose cytomegalovirus status with high specificity and sensitivity. A further reported finding was that TCR beta sequences accurately predicted the HLA-A and HLA-B alleles for most subjects in the first cohort. Correlated functional status among segregating V segments might reflect linkage disequilibrium, but an unknown experimental factor could not be ruled out. Several of the top co-occurrence clusters appeared to be linked to parvovirus B19, influenza, CMV and Epstein-Barr virus, according to a later analysis. Most TCR sequences were seen in very few donors, while some public TCRs were found in many individuals. In a later analysis, 15,000 to 20,000 TCR beta sequences were associated with specific HLA alleles at a false discovery rate of 0.05. The 87-base-pair reads could not distinguish some IMGT-functional V segments, including TRBV6-2 and TRBV6-3, so those segments were excluded. In a later genetic analysis, fewer N-insertions in productive TCRs were reported among donors in an Asian-associated ancestry cluster than the roughly 640-donor mean. Most CMV-associated TCR beta chains appeared to be HLA-restricted in a later analysis, and the HLA associations seemed to be driven largely by CMV exposure. Sequencing depth was assumed to be roughly uniform across donors in the presence/absence analyses, though that assumption may not hold. V-gene and J-gene trimming of TCR beta chains was associated with a missense DCLRE1C variant in a later genetic analysis, and the association was replicated in an independent cohort. This cohort had only TCR beta chains sequenced, and the lack of alpha or paired-chain data limited which features could be detected. In an earlier analysis of about 550 of the donors, most TCR beta V segments were observed in productive rearrangements about 87% or about 30% of the time, broadly matching IMGT annotations. It was suggested by the authors that the approach could potentially be generalized to other disease states and immunological phenotypes. A few of the identified cytomegalovirus-associated TCR beta chains were confirmed in vitro to be specific for cytomegalovirus antigens. Because some donors lacked HLA typing at each locus, the association tests relied only on the typed subset. A total of 164 TCR beta chains were listed by the study as associated with cytomegalovirus. In a later analysis, TCR association rates were found to vary across HLA loci, with the most associated TCRs seen for DRB1 alleles and the fewest for HLA-C alleles.

Taken from the germline V gene (reference sequence), the CDR1 and CDR2 loops are MNHEY and SMNVEV. The cysteine opens and the phenylalanine closes a CDR3 of 16 amino acids. Kept here is only the CDR3 DNA, which spans 48 bases and is read in frame from base 1. Library preparation employed the immunoSEQ multiplex PCR assay. The multiplex PCR relied on a mix of 60 forward primers for TCR Vbeta segments and 13 reverse primers for TCR Jbeta segments. The CDR3 region of rearranged TCR beta genes was amplified from genomic DNA by a multiplex PCR assay. The Illumina HiSeq System was used to sequence the amplified TCR beta libraries as 87-base-pair reads. The authors' analysis ran thus. In a later analysis, about 80 million unique TCR beta chains were counted across the roughly 610 repertoires, and roughly 10 million of these chains were shared by at least two donors. Raw reads were error-corrected and collapsed into unique sequences with a nearest-neighbor algorithm that merged closely related sequences to remove PCR and sequencing errors. To assign V, D and J gene segments, CDR3 sequences were aligned to IMGT reference sequences. For a sequence to be retained, at least a six-nucleotide match to both a V gene segment and a J gene segment was required. A rearrangement was called productive if the CDR3 had no stop codons and remained in frame with V and J, and every other rearrangement was called non-productive. Following IMGT convention, CDR3 was defined as the stretch from the second conserved V-encoded cysteine up to the conserved J-encoded phenylalanine. The earlier analysis of some 540 of the donors excluded any sequence lacking an unambiguous match to a single V gene segment. An earlier analysis of 587 of the donors classified V segments as functional when productive rearrangements were above 56.7% and as segregating when the standard deviation between donors was above 5%. A statistical classification framework was developed to diagnose cytomegalovirus status using the catalog of TCR beta chain sequences. V and J gene assignment, in a later analysis, came from comparing TCR nucleotide sequences with IMGT/GENE-DB human TR gene sequences. In a later analysis, CDR3 sequences and most-parsimonious VDJ recombination scenarios were assigned using the TCRdist pipeline. In a later analysis, every TCR beta chain was defined by the combination of its CDR3 amino acid sequence and its V-gene family, and reads without a unique V-gene family were dropped. As a way to deal with suspected cross-contamination and a sequencing artifact, a later analysis dropped 640 or so nucleotide sequences that were highly shared and had low generation probability. In a later analysis, a clonal expansion index for each public chain was calculated from normalized within-repertoire ranks of inferred template counts. In a later analysis, generation probabilities were computed with a VDJ recombination model fitted to out-of-frame rearrangements, and the resulting probabilities were checked against IGoR. Hypergeometric tests were used in a later analysis to score TCR-TCR, TCR-HLA and TCR-CMV co-occurrence, with a repertoire-size bias correction applied to the TCR pairs. To estimate false discovery rates, a later analysis permuted the HLA or CMV assignments 20 times. In a later analysis, co-occurring TCRs were grouped using DBSCAN, with TCRdist sequence similarity added in when clustering inside HLA-allele-positive subsets. Repertoires with fewer than 30,000 or more than 120,000 public chains, plus five repertoires with anomalous nucleotide sharing, were excluded from co-occurrence clustering. Imported from immuneACCESS, the table was reduced by TCRdb to in-frame sequences with V and J called. These copies leave out some clones; in studies compared against another copy, an unresolved V gene accounts for under half, and the cause of the remainder is not known. The V and J calls and clone size are taken from that table; D and trimming were inferred from the DNA. The sample table holds some 120,000 clones, of which around 64% were seen once. Approximately 8.6% of the sample lies in the top ten.

In total, 600 or so healthy bone marrow donors made up the cohort. Cohort members were all nominally healthy when sampled, although unrecorded immune exposures were likely present. The donor tested CMV seropositive, placing the donor among the 289 seropositive members of the cohort. A peripheral blood sample was collected from each donor, and TCR beta sequencing was performed on peripheral blood mononuclear cells. The Qiagen DNeasy Blood Extraction Kit was used to extract genomic DNA from the blood cell samples. A note on this clone: Its antigen remains unidentified. Per-base qualities were not stored, and no clone one base away is much larger.

The receptor was derived from a man aged 25-40 years in good health and CMV-seropositive. Sequencing input: PBMCs. Rearrangement joined TRBV27 to TRBJ2-5; the D segment could be TRBD1, given 5 matching bases. The end of the DNA fits TRBJ2-7 better, so the J call may be wrong. The DNA sequence is as follows: TGTGCCAGCAGCCTTACACAGACAGCGATCTCCTACGAGCAGTACTTC. Translated, this is CASSLTQTAISYEQYF.